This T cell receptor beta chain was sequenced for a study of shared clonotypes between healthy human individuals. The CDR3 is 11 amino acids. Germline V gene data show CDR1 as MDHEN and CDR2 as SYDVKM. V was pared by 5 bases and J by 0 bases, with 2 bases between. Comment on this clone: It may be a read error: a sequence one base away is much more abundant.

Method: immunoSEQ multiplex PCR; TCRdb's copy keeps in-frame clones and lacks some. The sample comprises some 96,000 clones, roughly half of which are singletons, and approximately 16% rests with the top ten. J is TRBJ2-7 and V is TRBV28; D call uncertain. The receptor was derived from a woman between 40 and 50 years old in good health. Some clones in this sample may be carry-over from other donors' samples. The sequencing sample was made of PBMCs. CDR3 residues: CASSTSYEQYF. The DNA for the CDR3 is TGTGCCAGCAGTACCTCCTACGAGCAGTACTTC.